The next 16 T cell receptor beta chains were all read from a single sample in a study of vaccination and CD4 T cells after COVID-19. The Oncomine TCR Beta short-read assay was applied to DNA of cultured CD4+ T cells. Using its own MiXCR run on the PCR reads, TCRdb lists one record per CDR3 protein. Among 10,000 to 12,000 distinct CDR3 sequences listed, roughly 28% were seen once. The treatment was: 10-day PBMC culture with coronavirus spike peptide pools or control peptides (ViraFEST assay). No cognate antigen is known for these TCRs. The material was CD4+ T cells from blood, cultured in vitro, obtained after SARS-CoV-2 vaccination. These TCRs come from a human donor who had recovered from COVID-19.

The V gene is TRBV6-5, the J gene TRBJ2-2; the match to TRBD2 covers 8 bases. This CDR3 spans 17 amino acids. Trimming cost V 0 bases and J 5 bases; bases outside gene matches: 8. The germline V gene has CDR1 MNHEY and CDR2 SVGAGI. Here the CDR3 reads CASSYSIVAGITGELFF. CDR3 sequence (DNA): TGTGCCAGCAGTTACTCGATTGTAGCGGGGATTACCGGGGAGCTGTTTTTT.

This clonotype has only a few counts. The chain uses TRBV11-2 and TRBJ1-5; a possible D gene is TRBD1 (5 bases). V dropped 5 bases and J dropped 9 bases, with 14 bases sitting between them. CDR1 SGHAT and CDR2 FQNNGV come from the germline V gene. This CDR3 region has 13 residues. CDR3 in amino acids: CASSQGLAGPQHF. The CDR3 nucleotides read TGTGCCAGCAGCCAGGGTCTCGCGGGGCCCCAGCATTTT. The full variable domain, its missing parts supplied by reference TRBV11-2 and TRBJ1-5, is EAGVAQSPRYKIIEKRQSVAFWCNPISGHATLYWYQQILGQGPKLLIQFQNNGVVDDSQLPKDRFSAERLKGVDSTLKIQPAKLEDSAVYLCASSQGLAGPQHFGDGTRLSIL.

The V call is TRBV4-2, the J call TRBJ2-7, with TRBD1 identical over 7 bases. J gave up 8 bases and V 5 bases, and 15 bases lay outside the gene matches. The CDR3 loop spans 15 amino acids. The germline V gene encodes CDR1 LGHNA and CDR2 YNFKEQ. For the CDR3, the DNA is TGTGCCAGCAGCTCCGGAACAGGGGCCCCTGCCCAGCAGTACTTC. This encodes CASSSGTGAPAQQYF.

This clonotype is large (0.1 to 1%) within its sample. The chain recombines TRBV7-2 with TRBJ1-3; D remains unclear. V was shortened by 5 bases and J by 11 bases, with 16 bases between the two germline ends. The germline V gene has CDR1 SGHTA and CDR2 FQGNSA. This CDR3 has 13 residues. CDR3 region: CASSAYMSEAIYF. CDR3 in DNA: TGTGCCAGCAGCGCATACATGTCCGAGGCCATATATTTT.

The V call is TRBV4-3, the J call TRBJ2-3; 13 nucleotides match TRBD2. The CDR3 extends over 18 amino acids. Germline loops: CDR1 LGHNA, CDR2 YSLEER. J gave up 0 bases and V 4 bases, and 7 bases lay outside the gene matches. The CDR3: CASSPRGGLAGSTDTQYF. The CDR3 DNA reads TGCGCCAGCAGCCCCCGAGGGGGACTAGCGGGAAGCACAGATACGCAGTATTTT.

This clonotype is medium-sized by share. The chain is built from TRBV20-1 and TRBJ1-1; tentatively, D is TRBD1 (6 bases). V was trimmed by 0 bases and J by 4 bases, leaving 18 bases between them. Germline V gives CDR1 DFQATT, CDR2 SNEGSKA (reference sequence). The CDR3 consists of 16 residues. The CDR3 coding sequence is TGCAGTGCTAGAGATTGGTCAGGGGTGGGCAGCACTGAAGCTTTCTTT. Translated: CSARDWSGVGSTEAFF.

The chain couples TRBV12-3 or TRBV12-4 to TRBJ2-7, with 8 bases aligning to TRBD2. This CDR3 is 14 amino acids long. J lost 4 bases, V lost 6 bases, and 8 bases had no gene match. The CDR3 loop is CASRPGLEGYEQYF. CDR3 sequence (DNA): TGTGCCAGCAGACCGGGACTAGAGGGGTACGAGCAGTACTTC.

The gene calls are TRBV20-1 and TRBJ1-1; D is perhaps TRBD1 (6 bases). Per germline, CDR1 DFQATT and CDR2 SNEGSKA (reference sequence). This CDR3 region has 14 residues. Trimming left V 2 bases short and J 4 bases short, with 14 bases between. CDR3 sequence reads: CSARRGHPGTEAFF. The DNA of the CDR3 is TGCAGTGCTAGAAGGGGACACCCGGGCACTGAAGCTTTCTTT.

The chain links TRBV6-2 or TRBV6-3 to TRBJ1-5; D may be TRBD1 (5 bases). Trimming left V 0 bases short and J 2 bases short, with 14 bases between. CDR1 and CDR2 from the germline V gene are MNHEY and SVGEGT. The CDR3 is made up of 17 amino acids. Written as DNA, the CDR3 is TGTGCCAGCAGTTACTCGATACGCCGACAGCGCAATCAGCCCCAGCATTTT. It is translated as CASSYSIRRQRNQPQHF.

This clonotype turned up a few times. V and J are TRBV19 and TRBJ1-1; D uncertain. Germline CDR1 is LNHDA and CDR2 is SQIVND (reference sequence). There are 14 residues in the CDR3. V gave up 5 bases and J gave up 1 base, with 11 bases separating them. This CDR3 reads CASSWRAQNTEAFF. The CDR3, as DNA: TGTGCCAGTAGTTGGAGGGCACAGAACACTGAAGCTTTCTTT.

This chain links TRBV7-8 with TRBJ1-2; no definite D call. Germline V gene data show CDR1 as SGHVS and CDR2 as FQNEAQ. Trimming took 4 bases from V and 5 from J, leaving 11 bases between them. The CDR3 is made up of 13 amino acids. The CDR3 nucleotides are TGTGCCAGCAGCTCCGGGGTCACTTATGGCTACACCTTC. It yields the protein CASSSGVTYGYTF.

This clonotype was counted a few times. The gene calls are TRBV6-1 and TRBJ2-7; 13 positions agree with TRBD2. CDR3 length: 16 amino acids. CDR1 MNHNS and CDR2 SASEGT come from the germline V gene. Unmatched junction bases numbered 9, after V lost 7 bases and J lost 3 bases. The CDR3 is CASIAGTSGTYYEQYF. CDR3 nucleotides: TGTGCCAGCATCGCTGGGACTAGCGGGACCTACTACGAGCAGTACTTC.

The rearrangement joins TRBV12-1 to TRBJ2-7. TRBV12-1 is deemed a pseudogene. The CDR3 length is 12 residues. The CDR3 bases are TGTGCCAGCAGCGGGCAGCTCTACGAGCAGTACTTC. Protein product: CASSGQLYEQYF.

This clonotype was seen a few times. CDR3 coding DNA: TGTGCCAGCAGCTTAGGTATTTCAGGGGTCGGCGAGCAGTACTTC. Its protein is CASSLGISGVGEQYF. The rearrangement joins TRBV11-2 to TRBJ2-7; possible D gene TRBD1, 6 bases. The CDR3 sequence is 15 residues long. Germline values: CDR1 SGHAT, CDR2 FQNNGV. Trimming cost V 1 base and J 6 bases, with 16 bases left between them.

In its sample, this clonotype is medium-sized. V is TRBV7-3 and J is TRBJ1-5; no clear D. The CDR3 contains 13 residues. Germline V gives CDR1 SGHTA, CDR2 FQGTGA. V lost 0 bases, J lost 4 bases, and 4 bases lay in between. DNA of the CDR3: TGTGCCAGCAGCTTAACCCAGAATCAGCCCCAGCATTTT. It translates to CASSLTQNQPQHF.

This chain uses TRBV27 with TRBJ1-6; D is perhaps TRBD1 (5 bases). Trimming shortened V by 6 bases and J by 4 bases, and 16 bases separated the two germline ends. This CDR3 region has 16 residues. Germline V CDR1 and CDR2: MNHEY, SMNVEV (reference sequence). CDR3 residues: CASRPDSVLYNSPLHF. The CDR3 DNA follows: TGTGCCAGCAGACCCGACAGCGTCTTATATAATTCACCCCTCCACTTT.